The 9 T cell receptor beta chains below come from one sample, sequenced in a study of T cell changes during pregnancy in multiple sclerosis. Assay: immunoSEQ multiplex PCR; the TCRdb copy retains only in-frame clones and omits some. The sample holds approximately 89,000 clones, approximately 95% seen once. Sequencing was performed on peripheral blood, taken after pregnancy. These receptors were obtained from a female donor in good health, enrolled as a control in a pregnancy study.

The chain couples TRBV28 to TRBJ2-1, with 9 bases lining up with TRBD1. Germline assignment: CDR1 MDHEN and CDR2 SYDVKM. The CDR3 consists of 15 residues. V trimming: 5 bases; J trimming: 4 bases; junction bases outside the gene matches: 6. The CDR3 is CASSPGTGRYNEQFF. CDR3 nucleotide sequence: TGTGCCAGCAGTCCCGGGACAGGGCGTTACAATGAGCAGTTCTTC.

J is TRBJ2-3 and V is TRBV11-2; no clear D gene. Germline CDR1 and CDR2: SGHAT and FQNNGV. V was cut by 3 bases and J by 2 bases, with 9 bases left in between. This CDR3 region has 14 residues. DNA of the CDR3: TGTGCCAGCAGCTTTTGGGCCCACACAGATACGCAGTATTTT. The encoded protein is CASSFWAHTDTQYF. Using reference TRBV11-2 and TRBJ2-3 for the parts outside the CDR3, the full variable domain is EAGVAQSPRYKIIEKRQSVAFWCNPISGHATLYWYQQILGQGPKLLIQFQNNGVVDDSQLPKDRFSAERLKGVDSTLKIQPAKLEDSAVYLCASSFWAHTDTQYFGPGTRLTVL.

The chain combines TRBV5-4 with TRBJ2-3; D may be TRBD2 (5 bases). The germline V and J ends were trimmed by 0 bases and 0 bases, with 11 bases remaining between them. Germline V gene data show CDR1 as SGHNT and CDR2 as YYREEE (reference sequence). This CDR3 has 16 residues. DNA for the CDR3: TGTGCCAGCAGCTTGGAACAGCGGAAGAGCACAGATACGCAGTATTTT. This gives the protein CASSLEQRKSTDTQYF.

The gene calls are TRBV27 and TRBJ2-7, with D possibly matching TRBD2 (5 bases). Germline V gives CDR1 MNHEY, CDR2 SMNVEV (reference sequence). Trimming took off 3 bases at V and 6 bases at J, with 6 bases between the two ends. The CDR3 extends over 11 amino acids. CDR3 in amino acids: CASSFGVEQYF. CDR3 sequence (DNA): TGTGCCAGCAGTTTCGGGGTCGAGCAGTACTTC.

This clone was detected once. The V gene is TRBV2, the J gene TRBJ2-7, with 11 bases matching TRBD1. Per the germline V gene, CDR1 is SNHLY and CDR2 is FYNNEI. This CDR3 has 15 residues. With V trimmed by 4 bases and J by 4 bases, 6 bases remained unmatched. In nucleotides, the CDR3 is TGTGCCAGCAGTGTATTTGGGACAGGGGGTTACGAGCAGTACTTC. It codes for CASSVFGTGGYEQYF.

This CDR3 reads CASSLVGRSNTEAFF. The CDR3 coding sequence is TGTGCCAGCAGTTTAGTAGGGAGATCGAACACTGAAGCTTTCTTT. The chain recombines TRBV28 with TRBJ1-1; D gene ambiguous. This CDR3 has 15 residues. The ends were cut back, 2 bases at V and 1 base at J, with 11 bases in the middle. Germline V gene lookup returns CDR1 MDHEN and CDR2 SYDVKM.

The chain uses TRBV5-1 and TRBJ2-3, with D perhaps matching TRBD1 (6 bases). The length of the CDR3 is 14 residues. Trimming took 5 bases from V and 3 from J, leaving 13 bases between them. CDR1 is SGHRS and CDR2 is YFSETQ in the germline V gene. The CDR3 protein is CASRQGDGTDTQYF. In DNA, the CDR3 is TGCGCCAGCAGACAGGGTGATGGGACAGATACGCAGTATTTT.

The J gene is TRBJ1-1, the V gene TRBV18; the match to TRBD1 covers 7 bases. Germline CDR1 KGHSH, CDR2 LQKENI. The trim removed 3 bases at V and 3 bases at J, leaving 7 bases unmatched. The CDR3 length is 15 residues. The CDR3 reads CASSPAGGIDTEAFF. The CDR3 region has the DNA TGTGCCAGCTCACCCGCAGGGGGTATCGACACTGAAGCTTTCTTT.

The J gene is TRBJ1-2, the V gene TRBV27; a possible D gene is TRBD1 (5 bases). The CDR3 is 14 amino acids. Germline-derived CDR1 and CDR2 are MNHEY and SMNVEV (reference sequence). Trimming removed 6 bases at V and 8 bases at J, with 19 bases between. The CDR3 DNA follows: TGTGCCAGCAGGAAGTTAGGAGGGGCCGGAGGCTACACCTTC. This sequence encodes CASRKLGGAGGYTF.